This T cell receptor beta chain was observed in a study of PD-1 blockade in classical Hodgkin lymphoma (TCRdb year 2020). With respect to the entire study: Nivolumab dosing was 3 mg/kg intravenously every 2 weeks, continuing until either disease progression or unacceptable toxicity. The study used TCR beta sequencing and CyTOF to define a peripheral blood immune signature of response to PD-1 blockade in classical Hodgkin lymphoma.

As encoded in the germline V gene, CDR1 is LGHNA while CDR2 is YSLEER. The trim is 0 bases for V and 1 base for J, with a gap of 9 bases between the germline ends. Reading from cysteine to phenylalanine, the CDR3 counts 15 amino acids. Solely the CDR3 DNA is kept, with 45 bases framed from the first base. General study outcomes and caveats: Lower diversity was seen in patients whose nivolumab began less than 1 year after ASCT, and these patients were left out of later analyses so that immune reconstitution would not confound the results. CD4+ but not CD8+ TCR diversity rose significantly by C4D1 (p=0.0027 vs p=0.16), most apparent in complete responders (p=0.02). Baseline diversity similar to that of newly diagnosed patients was observed in trial patients achieving complete response, whereas significantly lower diversity was observed in partial responders and progressors. The study was limited to a single clinical trial cohort, and causes of repertoire differences, possibly disease activity or prior therapy, remained undefined. Baseline TCR diversity was reported as lower in newly diagnosed patients than in healthy donors, and lower still in relapsed/refractory patients.

The time point tag for this specimen amounts to: cycle 4 day 1 (C4D1), after more than 5 weeks of nivolumab. Relapse after autologous stem cell transplantation had occurred in all trial patients, and cohorts A, B and C were distinguished by prior brentuximab vedotin exposure. A Miltenyi CD8+ T cell isolation kit was used for magnetic negative selection to purify CD8+ T cells from thawed PBMCs. A total of roughly 60 patients with relapsed/refractory classical Hodgkin lymphoma made up the trial cohort, and each patient's best overall response was complete response, partial response or progressive disease. Trial patients were treated with single-agent nivolumab in the multi-cohort phase II CheckMate 205 trial. An independent review committee assessed best overall response using the 2007 International Working Group response criteria. Trial PBMCs were obtained immediately prior to nivolumab initiation (C1D1) and on therapy at cycle 2 day 1 and cycle 4 day 1. Peripheral blood was collected in 8 mL Vacutainer Cell Preparation Tubes, from which PBMCs were isolated by centrifugation and then cryopreserved. Purified CD4+ and CD8+ fractions were prepared only for cases where an additional PBMC sample was available. Magnetically labelled cells were depleted on LS columns in a quadroMACS separator, and the flow-through was collected as the purified fraction.

A note on this clone: The antigen it recognizes is unknown. Per-nucleotide qualities are absent, and no much larger clonotype sits a single base away.

Genomic DNA was isolated using the Qiagen DNeasy kit from unsorted PBMCs as well as from negatively selected CD4+ and CD8+ fractions. Amplification of TCR beta CDR3 regions was done by immunoSEQ multiplex PCR with primers that anneal to V and J segments. A synthetic immune receptor repertoire was used to minimize amplification bias, and any residual bias was removed computationally once sequencing was done. The paper's data handling went like this. Repertoire diversity was quantified as the Shannon entropy index using custom Python scripts. Unsorted, CD4+ and CD8+ repertoires were analyzed separately, except for combined analyses in which CD4+ and CD8+ sequences were merged in silico. A clone was considered expanded if an increase in frequency of at least 2-fold after treatment relative to C1D1 was found, and a pseudocount of 0.5 was applied to clones undetected at baseline. Singleton clones were defined as clones with 0 or 1 copy at C1D1, and non-singleton clones were defined as clones with 2 or more copies. Clones expanded in unsorted samples were annotated as CD4+, CD8+ or unknown by matching protein sequences in sorted samples from the same patient. Wilcoxon tests on paired samples were used to test diversity changes from C1D1 to C4D1. TCRdb's version of the immuneACCESS table is confined to in-frame rearrangements and falls short of the full clone set. An unresolved V gene accounts for under half of the shortfall where checked; the remainder is of unknown origin. From that table come the V and J calls and clone size; the DNA was used to work out D and trimming. The sample table holds several thousand clones, of which 77% were seen once. Around 35% of the sample is taken by the ten largest.

The chain employs TRBV4-3 and TRBJ1-1; a tentative D call is TRBD1 (5 bases match). Sequencing used CD8+ T cells from blood, obtained before the fourth cycle of nivolumab. The sequence derives from a human donor with classical Hodgkin lymphoma. CDR3 protein: CASSQDGAKNTEAFF. The DNA sequence reads TGCGCCAGCAGCCAAGATGGGGCCAAGAACACTGAAGCTTTCTTT.